One and the same sample provided the 15 T cell receptor beta chains below, sequenced in a study of HIV-infected patients and healthy controls. Reverse transcription used 450 to 550 ng RNA and constant-region primers for alpha and beta. Alpha and beta chain libraries were made separately by chain-specific third strand synthesis with multiplexing indices. TCRdb re-called the 5' RACE reads through MiXCR, storing one row per CDR3 protein. The table shows roughly 22,000 distinct CDR3 sequences, with about 8.5% occurring only once. All unsorted peripheral T cells were captured because whole blood was used without fractionation. Specimen: blood. These receptors were collected from an adult in good health.

This clonotype has at least ten counts. The V and J genes are TRBV3-1 and TRBJ2-3; the D is unclear. Trimming removed 2 bases at V and 2 bases at J, with 8 bases between. This CDR3 has 14 amino acids. Germline CDR1 is LGHDT and CDR2 is YNNKEL (reference sequence). CDR3 in DNA: TGTGCCAGCAGCCAATTCTCACACACAGATACGCAGTATTTT. Translating it yields CASSQFSHTDTQYF.

By sample share, this clonotype is medium-sized (0.01 to 0.1%). The V call is TRBV12-3 or TRBV12-4, the J call TRBJ2-5, with D hard to call. The V and J ends lost 4 bases and 3 bases respectively, with 12 bases between them. This CDR3 is built from 14 residues. CDR3 sequence: CASSSSINKETQYF. CDR3 nucleotides: TGTGCCAGCAGTTCCTCCATTAATAAAGAGACCCAGTACTTC.

This clonotype was observed at least ten times. The rearrangement links TRBV20-1 to TRBJ1-5; D remains ambiguous. Trimming shortened V by 0 bases and J by 5 bases, and 11 bases separated the two germline ends. This CDR3 contains 14 residues. The germline V gene encodes CDR1 DFQATT and CDR2 SNEGSKA (reference sequence). As DNA, the CDR3 is TGCAGTGCTAGAGATCAGGCAGACTATCAGCCCCAGCATTTT. As protein: CSARDQADYQPQHF.

This clonotype was seen ten or more times. The genes are TRBV12-3 or TRBV12-4 and TRBJ2-7; TRBD2 might be the D (6 bases). This CDR3 region has 14 residues. V was cut by 1 base and J by 7 bases, with 14 bases left in between. CDR3 protein: CASSLVQEGGEQYF. For the CDR3, the DNA is TGTGCCAGCAGTTTAGTACAGGAGGGTGGGGAGCAGTACTTC.

This clonotype is deemed medium-sized. The J gene is TRBJ2-7, the V gene TRBV20-1, with 10 bases lining up with TRBD1. V was clipped by 5 bases and J by 0 bases; unmatched bases: 4. CDR1 and CDR2 from the germline V gene are DFQATT and SNEGSKA (reference sequence). The CDR3 has 14 residues. The CDR3 is CSALDRGSSYEQYF. The CDR3 bases are TGCAGTGCTTTGGACAGGGGGTCCTCCTACGAGCAGTACTTC.

This clonotype was observed at least ten times. The chain links TRBV10-3 to TRBJ1-1; D is ambiguous. The germline CDR1 and CDR2 sequences are ENHRY and SYGVKD. V was clipped by 8 bases and J by 1 base, with 8 bases between them. The CDR3 runs to 12 residues. The CDR3 coding sequence is TGTGCCATCGACTCGGGGAACACTGAAGCTTTCTTT. It specifies CAIDSGNTEAFF.

By its share, this clonotype is medium-sized. The genes are TRBV4-1 and TRBJ2-1, with no clear D. This CDR3 is built from 9 residues. Germline V gives CDR1 MGHRA, CDR2 YSYEKL. V dropped 8 bases and J dropped 8 bases, with 4 bases sitting between them. The CDR3 nucleotides read TGCGCCAGCCGGGATGAGCAGTTCTTC. Its translation: CASRDEQFF.

This clonotype was observed many times. The chain carries TRBV19 and TRBJ2-3; D gene uncertain. Germline V CDR1 and CDR2: LNHDA, SQIVND (reference sequence). The V gene lost 8 bases and the J gene lost 4 bases, with 19 bases spanning the gap. The length of the CDR3 is 15 residues. CDR3 nucleotide sequence: TGTGCCAGTCATACCGGGTTCGCATCAGCAGATACGCAGTATTTT. The encoded protein is CASHTGFASADTQYF.

The chain has TRBV20-1 and TRBJ2-2, with 8 bases fitting TRBD1. The CDR3 is 16 residues long. V trimming: 0 bases; J trimming: 3 bases; junction bases outside the gene matches: 6. Germline V gene lookup returns CDR1 DFQATT and CDR2 SNEGSKA (reference sequence). The CDR3 nucleotides read TGCAGTGCTAGAGATAACGGCAGGGGGCACACCGGGGAGCTGTTTTTT. It is translated as CSARDNGRGHTGELFF.

This clonotype came up many times. The chain is built from TRBV6-1 and TRBJ2-7; no firm D call. Germline V gives CDR1 MNHNS, CDR2 SASEGT. Trimming removed 3 bases at V and 5 bases at J, with 14 bases between. The CDR3 sequence is 14 residues long. The CDR3 protein is CASSDSGRFNEQYF. The CDR3 DNA is TGTGCCAGCAGTGATTCGGGCAGGTTCAACGAGCAGTACTTC.

This clonotype was seen a few times. The gene calls are TRBV6-2 or TRBV6-3 and TRBJ2-6; D not certain. The V and J ends lost 2 bases and 0 bases respectively, with 2 bases between them. CDR3 length equals 14 residues. Germline lookup yields CDR1 MNHEY and CDR2 SVGEGT. The CDR3 nucleotides read TGTGCCAGCAGTTACAACTCTGGGGCCAACGTCCTGACTTTC. This encodes CASSYNSGANVLTF.

This clonotype was seen at least ten times. J is TRBJ1-1 and V is TRBV18, with unresolved D. CDR1 and CDR2 (germline): KGHSH, LQKENI. Trimming took off 0 bases at V and 11 bases at J, with 13 bases between the two ends. This CDR3 is built from 13 residues. CDR3 in DNA: TGTGCCAGCTCACCACCAATATGGACCTTCGCTTTCTTT. Translation gives CASSPPIWTFAFF. Complete variable domain (other parts from reference TRBV18 and TRBJ1-1): NAGVMQNPRHLVRRRGQEARLRCSPMKGHSHVYWYRQLPEEGLKFMVYLQKENIIDESGMPKERFSAEFPKEGPSILRIQQVVRGDSAAYFCASSPPIWTFAFFGQGTRLTVV.

This clonotype showed up many times. This sequence joins TRBV18 and TRBJ1-1, with D tentatively TRBD1 (5 bases). The V gene lost 6 bases and the J gene lost 4 bases, with 18 bases spanning the gap. Germline V gives CDR1 KGHSH, CDR2 LQKENI. CDR3 length: 15 residues. The chain's CDR3 is CASSQEGLGGTEAFF. The DNA for the CDR3 is TGTGCCAGCTCGCAAGAGGGGCTTGGGGGCACTGAAGCTTTCTTT.

This clonotype occurred many times. The chain combines TRBV7-9 with TRBJ2-3; no firm D call. CDR1 is SEHNR, CDR2 FQNEAQ, per germline (reference sequence). This CDR3 region has 14 residues. Trimming shortened V by 11 bases and J by 0 bases, and 15 bases separated the two germline ends. CDR3 in DNA: TGTGCCCTAGGCGGCGTAACTAGCACAGATACGCAGTATTTT. The encoded protein is CALGGVTSTDTQYF.

The V call is TRBV5-6, the J call TRBJ1-5, with D unclear. The CDR3 is made up of 14 amino acids. V lost 1 base and J 1 base, leaving 6 bases between the germline ends. Germline loops: CDR1 SGHDT, CDR2 YYEEEE. CDR3 sequence: CASSLNGSNQPQHF. As DNA, the CDR3 is TGTGCCAGCAGCTTGAACGGCAGCAATCAGCCCCAGCATTTT.